Here is one TCR beta chain with its context. What it binds is not known. The data belong to a study of shared clonotypes between healthy human individuals. Study outcomes and limitations: Relative to their counterparts shared across all four donors, non-shared clonotypes exhibited diminished generation probabilities.

Authors' data handling: Junction-only sequences produced by ImmunoSEQ had no quality scores, so filtering differed. TCRdb keeps only in-frame clones here, not all; method: immunoSEQ multiplex PCR. For V, J and clone size, that table is used; D and trimming come from the DNA. The repertoire holds approximately 1.1 million clones, roughly 74% seen once, with under 0.65% in the top ten. Trimming removed 5 bases at V and 4 bases at J, with 14 bases between. The germline V gene encodes CDR1 SNHLY and CDR2 FYNNEI. The CDR3 is made up of 14 amino acids. The origin of this receptor is a man between 18 and 29 years old in good health. Some clones in this sample may be carry-over from other donors' samples. Sequenced: memory CD4+ T cells from PBMCs. As to subset: CD45RA-negative fraction. The chain recombines TRBV2 with TRBJ1-2; D may be TRBD1 (5 bases). DNA for the CDR3: TGTGCCAGCAGTACCCAGACAGTGGGCTATGGCTACACCTTC. Amino acid sequence: CASSTQTVGYGYTF.